The present TCR beta chain was sequenced within a study of blood T cell repertoires in COVID-19. Looked up from germline, CDR1 is LNHDA and CDR2 is SQIVND (reference sequence). The CDR3 is made up of 17 amino acids. With 5 bases removed from V and 1 base from J, the gap between germline ends came to 21 bases. Profiling relied on immunoSEQ multiplex PCR, and the TCRdb table lists in-frame clones only, not all of them. The sample gives around 77,000 clones, under 80% of which show up once; around 28% is in the top ten. The receptor's source is a woman aged 80 or older with active or convalescent COVID-19. The rearrangement joins TRBV19 to TRBJ2-7; D is perhaps TRBD1 (6 bases). Sample: peripheral blood. CDR3 sequence reads: CASSPRRGQLLSYEQYF. CDR3 bases: TGTGCCAGTAGTCCCAGGAGAGGACAGCTCCTATCCTACGAGCAGTACTTC.